This entry is about one T cell receptor (beta chain). This record comes from a study of blood T cell repertoires in COVID-19. Generated by immunoSEQ multiplex PCR, the TCRdb table keeps only in-frame clones and is missing some. Among tens of thousands of clones listed, just under 85% were seen once. Per germline, CDR1 SGHRS and CDR2 YFSETQ. Trimming shortened V by 5 bases and J by 1 base, and 9 bases separated the two germline ends. This CDR3 region has 14 residues. The sample taken for sequencing was peripheral blood. This TCR was recovered from a man aged 70-80 years with acute or convalescent COVID-19. The V call is TRBV5-1, the J call TRBJ2-2; possibly TRBD1 for D (5 bases). The CDR3 DNA reads as TGCGCCAGCAGACAGGAAGGGAACACCGGGGAGCTGTTTTTT. It codes for CASRQEGNTGELFF.